Below, 13 T cell receptor beta chains from the same sample are listed, as sequenced in a study of OX40 agonist ivuxolimab in advanced cancers. Sequenced by immunoSEQ multiplex PCR; TCRdb stores in-frame clones only, minus some. Of 30,000 to 40,000 clones listed, 65% to 80% were seen once; the top ten hold about 14%. Sequencing was performed on CD4+ or CD8+ T cells sorted from blood, taken in a trial of the OX40 agonist ivuxolimab. Receptors originate from an adult with an advanced solid tumor such as melanoma, head and neck, liver or kidney cancer.

The chain employs TRBV7-6 and TRBJ1-1; D ambiguous. Trimming left V 0 bases short and J 11 bases short, with 13 bases between. The length of the CDR3 is 13 residues. The germline V gene has CDR1 SGHVS and CDR2 FNYEAQ. CDR3 protein: CASSLAQTSDAFF. CDR3 DNA sequence: TGTGCCAGCAGCTTAGCGCAAACATCCGACGCTTTCTTT.

The chain carries TRBV4-1 and TRBJ1-5; 9 nucleotides agree with TRBD1. This CDR3 region has 14 residues. V dropped 4 bases and J dropped 7; count of bases not matched to a gene: 5. CDR1 is MGHRA and CDR2 is YSYEKL in the germline V gene. In DNA, the CDR3 is TGCGCCAGCAGCCCTGGACAGGGGAACCAGCCCCAGCATTTT. Translated, it gives CASSPGQGNQPQHF.

This rearrangement joins TRBV11-2 to TRBJ2-1, with D perhaps matching TRBD2 (5 bases). Germline CDR1 is SGHAT and CDR2 is FQNNGV. Trimming removed 1 base at V and 0 bases at J, with 13 bases between. This CDR3 has 17 amino acids. CDR3 protein: CASSLGGSSASYNEQFF. The CDR3 bases are TGTGCCAGCAGCTTAGGAGGGAGTAGTGCCTCCTACAATGAGCAGTTCTTC.

The V call is TRBV7-3, the J call TRBJ2-3; D is tentatively TRBD1 or TRBD2 (7 bases each). The V gene lost 5 bases and the J gene lost 5 bases, with 17 bases spanning the gap. Germline CDR1 reads SGHTA; CDR2 reads FQGTGA. The CDR3 sequence is 15 residues long. In DNA form, the CDR3 reads TGTGCCAGCAGCCCCAGGGGAGGGGGCATAGATACGCAGTATTTT. Its translation: CASSPRGGGIDTQYF.

This clone came up once. The chain links TRBV18 to TRBJ1-6; D gene ambiguous. The CDR3 is made up of 16 amino acids. The germline V and J ends were trimmed by 5 bases and 0 bases, with 11 bases remaining between them. CDR1 is KGHSH, CDR2 LQKENI, per germline. The CDR3 nucleotides read TGTGCCAGCTCATCAGTTGCTCTCTCCTATAATTCACCCCTCCACTTT. It encodes CASSSVALSYNSPLHF.

This chain connects TRBV19 to TRBJ1-6, with unresolved D. This CDR3 contains 15 residues. CDR1 and CDR2 (germline): LNHDA, SQIVND (reference sequence). V lost 3 bases, J lost 7 bases, and 13 bases lay in between. CDR3: CASSILQPQNSPLHF. Written as DNA, the CDR3 is TGTGCCAGTAGTATCTTACAGCCTCAAAATTCACCCCTCCACTTT.

The CDR3: CASSKTSGSGGGELFF. CDR3 in DNA: TGCGCCAGCAGCAAGACTAGCGGGAGCGGTGGCGGGGAGCTGTTTTTT. V usage is TRBV5-1 and J usage is TRBJ2-2, with TRBD2 identical over 12 bases. The CDR3 consists of 16 residues. Germline CDR1 and CDR2: SGHRS and YFSETQ. V trimming: 4 bases; J trimming: 7 bases; junction bases outside the gene matches: 8.

The chain couples TRBV6-5 to TRBJ1-2; D is uncertain. From germline, CDR1 is MNHEY and CDR2 SVGAGI. The CDR3 covers 11 residues. V lost 5 bases to trimming and J lost 5 bases, with 6 bases between them. The CDR3 DNA reads as TGTGCCAGCAGTGATCAGTATGGCTACACCTTC. Translated: CASSDQYGYTF.

This chain joins TRBV19 and TRBJ1-2, with unresolved D. The CDR3 has 14 residues. V dropped 6 bases and J dropped 4 bases, with 15 bases sitting between them. The germline gives CDR1 LNHDA, CDR2 SQIVND (reference sequence). CDR3 sequence: CASSLEVHFYGYTF. The CDR3 coding sequence is TGTGCCAGTAGCCTTGAAGTCCATTTCTATGGCTACACCTTC.

The CDR3 bases are TGTGCCAGTAGTGGTGAGGATCAGCCCCAGCATTTT. Translated: CASSGEDQPQHF. The chain links TRBV19 to TRBJ1-5; D is ambiguous. The CDR3 contains 12 residues. The V end was cut by 5 bases, the J end by 5 bases, with 7 bases between. Germline V gives CDR1 LNHDA, CDR2 SQIVND (reference sequence).

The table lists this clone with a count of one. The rearrangement uses TRBV2 and TRBJ2-7; TRBD2 is a possible D gene (6 bases). Germline assignment: CDR1 SNHLY and CDR2 FYNNEI. This CDR3 region has 12 residues. Trimming removed 1 base at V and 12 bases at J, with 13 bases between. CDR3 DNA sequence: TGTGCCAGCAGTGAAGATAGCGGACCGAGGTACTTC. Translating it yields CASSEDSGPRYF.

This rearrangement joins TRBV7-8 to TRBJ1-5; no definite D call. CDR3 length equals 17 residues. CDR1 is SGHVS and CDR2 is FQNEAQ in the germline V gene. The V gene lost 4 bases and the J gene lost 0 bases, with 16 bases spanning the gap. The CDR3 nucleotides read TGTGCCAGCAGCTCTTCCTTAACACCGTATAGCAATCAGCCCCAGCATTTT. It yields the protein CASSSSLTPYSNQPQHF.

Only one count was recorded for this clone. V gene TRBV6-4 combines with J gene TRBJ2-5, with a weak D call TRBD2 (5 bases). The last part of the DNA fits TRBJ2-7 better; the J call may be wrong. The CDR3 sequence is 13 residues long. Looked up from germline, CDR1 is MRHNA and CDR2 is SNTAGT. The CDR3 reads CASTRKGSDEQYF. CDR3 in DNA: TGTGCCAGCACGAGGAAAGGTAGCGACGAGCAGTACTTC.